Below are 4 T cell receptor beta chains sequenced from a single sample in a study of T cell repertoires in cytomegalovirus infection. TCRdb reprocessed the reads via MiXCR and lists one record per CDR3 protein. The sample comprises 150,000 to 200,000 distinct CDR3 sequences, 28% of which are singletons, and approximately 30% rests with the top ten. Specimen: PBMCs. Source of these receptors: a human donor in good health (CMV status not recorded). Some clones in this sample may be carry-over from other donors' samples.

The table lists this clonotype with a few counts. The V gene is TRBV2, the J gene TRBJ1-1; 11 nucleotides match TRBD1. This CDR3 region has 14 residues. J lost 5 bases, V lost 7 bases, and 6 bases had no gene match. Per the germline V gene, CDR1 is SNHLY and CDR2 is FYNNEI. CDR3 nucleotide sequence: TGTGCCAGCATCCGGACAGGGGGCAGGACTGAAGCTTTCTTT. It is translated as CASIRTGGRTEAFF. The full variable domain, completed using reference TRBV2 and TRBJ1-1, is EPEVTQTPSHQVTQMGQEVILRCVPISNHLYFYWYRQILGQKVEFLVSFYNNEISEKSEIFDDQFSVERPDGSNFTLKIRSTKLEDSAMYFCASIRTGGRTEAFFGQGTRLTVV.

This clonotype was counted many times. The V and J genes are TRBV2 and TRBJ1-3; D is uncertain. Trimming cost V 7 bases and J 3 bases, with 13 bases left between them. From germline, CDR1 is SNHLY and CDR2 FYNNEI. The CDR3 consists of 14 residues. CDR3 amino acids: CASTLRFFGNTIYF. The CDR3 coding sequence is TGTGCCAGCACTCTACGCTTTTTTGGAAACACCATATATTTT.

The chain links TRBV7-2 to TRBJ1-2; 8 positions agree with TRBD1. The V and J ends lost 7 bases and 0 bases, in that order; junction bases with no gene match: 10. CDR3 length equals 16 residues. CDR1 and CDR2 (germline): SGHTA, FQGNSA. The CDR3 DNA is TGTGCCAGCACCCGGGACAGGCAGCACACTAACTATGGCTACACCTTC. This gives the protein CASTRDRQHTNYGYTF.

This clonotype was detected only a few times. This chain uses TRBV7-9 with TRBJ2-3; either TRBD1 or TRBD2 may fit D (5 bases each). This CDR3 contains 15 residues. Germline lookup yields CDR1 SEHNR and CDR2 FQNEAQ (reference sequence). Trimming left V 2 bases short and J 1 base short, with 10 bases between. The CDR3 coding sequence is TGTGCCAGCAGCTTACCTGGGACGGGCACAGATACGCAGTATTTT. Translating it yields CASSLPGTGTDTQYF.